Listed below are T cell receptor beta chains from one sample, sequenced in a study of sequential checkpoint blockade in melanoma. Libraries were prepared by immunoSEQ multiplex PCR; TCRdb keeps only in-frame clonotypes and omits some of them. The table lists roughly 20,000 clones, 83% of them singletons. The sample here was CD8+ T cells sorted from blood (inferred from file names), taken from a patient given nivolumab and ipilimumab in sequence. The source is a human donor with melanoma. The CDR3 runs from the conserved cysteine through the conserved F or W. Each record gives: clone size, D gene, V gene, CDR3 length, J gene, CDR3 protein, CDR3 DNA. The D gene is left open where the match is weak. Part of the rows lack a size; the others show once, few, many or a class for expanded clones.

.,.,TRBV7-9,13,TRBJ1-1,CASSSADLSEAFF,TGTGCCAGCAGCTCGGCGGATTTGTCTGAAGCTTTCTTT
.,TRBD1,TRBV10-3,21,TRBJ1-1,CAISPVLGQGASNLENTEAFF,TGTGCCATCAGTCCGGTTCTGGGACAGGGGGCGAGTAATCTTGAAAACACTGAAGCTTTCTTT
few,.,TRBV7-9,13,TRBJ1-2,CASSASQGYGYTF,TGTGCCAGCAGCGCCAGTCAGGGATATGGCTACACCTTC
.,TRBD1,TRBV6-5,16,TRBJ1-4,CASSYGRGPQAEKLFF,TGTGCCAGCAGTTACGGCAGGGGGCCACAGGCCGAAAAACTGTTTTTT
.,.,TRBV28,16,TRBJ2-7,CASSLSPTYYYTEQYF,TGTGCCAGCAGCTTATCACCGACCTACTACTACACCGAGCAGTACTTC
.,.,TRBV18,13,TRBJ2-3,CASSQESTDTQYF,TGTGCCAGCTCACAGGAGAGCACAGATACGCAGTATTTT
few,.,TRBV28,13,TRBJ1-4,CASSPQFSEKLFF,TGTGCCAGCAGCCCCCAGTTTAGCGAAAAACTGTTTTTT
.,TRBD2,TRBV11-2,15,TRBJ2-1,CASSLARLAGNEQFF,TGTGCCAGCAGCTTAGCCCGGCTAGCGGGGAATGAGCAGTTCTTC
few,.,TRBV7-4,20,TRBJ1-6,CASSLRPIYQESSYNSPLHF,TGTGCCAGCAGCTTAAGGCCGATTTACCAGGAAAGCTCCTATAATTCACCCCTCCACTTT
.,TRBD2,TRBV11-2,18,TRBJ2-7,CASSFPLGVAGGLYEQYF,TGTGCCAGCAGCTTCCCCTTGGGGGTAGCGGGAGGGCTCTACGAGCAGTACTTC
.,.,TRBV4-1,15,TRBJ1-5,CASSQDGGGYQPQHF,TGCGCCAGCAGCCAGGACGGGGGGGGGTATCAGCCCCAGCATTTT
.,.,TRBV7-9,13,TRBJ2-2,CASSSGGPGELFF,TGTGCCAGCAGCTCTGGCGGGCCCGGGGAGCTGTTTTTT
.,.,TRBV5-6,12,TRBJ2-7,CASSPSDYEQYF,TGTGCCAGCAGCCCGAGTGACTACGAGCAGTACTTC
.,TRBD2,TRBV5-1,15,TRBJ2-7,CASSSTSDSSYEQYF,TGCGCCAGCAGCTCCACTAGCGACTCCTCCTACGAGCAGTACTTC
.,.,TRBV28,14,TRBJ1-2,CASSLSGPYEGYTF,TGTGCCAGCAGTTTATCGGGTCCGTACGAGGGCTACACCTTC
.,TRBD2,TRBV7-8,16,TRBJ2-7,CASSFASGASTYEQYF,TGTGCCAGCAGCTTCGCTAGCGGGGCGAGTACCTACGAGCAGTACTTC
.,TRBD1,TRBV28,15,TRBJ1-1,CASRHPGTGYTEAFF,TGTGCCAGCCGCCACCCCGGGACAGGCTACACTGAAGCTTTCTTT
.,.,TRBV6-1,14,TRBJ1-3,CASSFGTSGNTIYF,TGTGCCAGCAGTTTCGGGACAAGTGGAAACACCATATATTTT
.,.,TRBV5-4,14,TRBJ2-1,CASSSGYLIDEQFF,TGTGCCAGCAGCTCGGGATACTTAATCGATGAGCAGTTCTTC
.,.,TRBV6-1,13,TRBJ2-7,CASSERGLYEQYF,TGTGCCAGCAGTGAAAGGGGCCTATACGAGCAGTACTTC
.,TRBD1,TRBV27,15,TRBJ2-3,CASRYSAGGGFTQYF,TGTGCCAGCAGGTACTCTGCAGGGGGCGGGTTTACGCAGTATTTT
.,.,TRBV15,13,TRBJ2-1,CATSEGATNEQFF,TGTGCCACCTCAGAAGGGGCTACGAATGAGCAGTTCTTC
few,.,TRBV19,14,TRBJ2-7,CASSPGGLRREQYF,TGTGCCAGTAGCCCTGGGGGACTCCGGAGGGAGCAGTACTTC
few,.,TRBV2,16,TRBJ1-1,CASSEGRVSKNTEAFF,TGTGCCAGCAGTGAAGGGCGGGTCTCGAAGAACACTGAAGCTTTCTTT
.,.,TRBV27,11,TRBJ2-1,CASSGRGEQFF,TGTGCCAGCAGCGGCCGGGGTGAGCAGTTCTTC
few,TRBD1,TRBV28,13,TRBJ1-1,CASSLSRGTEAFF,TGTGCCAGCAGTTTATCCAGGGGGACTGAAGCTTTCTTT
.,.,TRBV5-1,16,TRBJ1-1,CASSFGAREAGTEAFF,TGCGCCAGCAGCTTCGGAGCGCGGGAGGCGGGAACTGAAGCTTTCTTT
.,.,TRBV30,11,TRBJ2-1,CAWSPGYEQFF,TGTGCCTGGTCCCCGGGGTATGAGCAGTTCTTC
.,.,TRBV7-9,16,TRBJ2-3,CASSSSDRIIEDTQYF,TGTGCCAGCAGCTCGAGCGACAGGATTATAGAAGATACGCAGTATTTT
.,.,TRBV2,14,TRBJ1-1,CASSERGGLTEAFF,TGTGCCAGCAGTGAAAGGGGAGGTCTAACTGAAGCTTTCTTT
.,.,TRBV29-1,14,TRBJ2-7,CSVQDRSRQYEQYF,TGCAGCGTACAGGACAGAAGTCGACAGTACGAGCAGTACTTC
few,.,TRBV6-5,13,TRBJ2-3,CASSLQSTDTQYF,TGTGCCAGCAGTCTACAGAGCACAGATACGCAGTATTTT
.,.,TRBV28,13,TRBJ1-3,CASSQLSGNTIYF,TGTGCCAGCAGTCAACTCTCTGGAAACACCATATATTTT
.,TRBD1,TRBV19,14,TRBJ1-6,CASTAGTGLSPLHF,TGTGCCAGTACTGCCGGGACAGGGCTTTCCCCCCTCCACTTT
.,.,TRBV11-2,13,TRBJ1-5,CASSSSFNQPQHF,TGTGCCAGCAGCTCTTCCTTCAATCAGCCCCAGCATTTT
.,.,TRBV5-8,16,TRBJ2-1,CASSGRVRSSYNEQFF,TGTGCCAGCAGCGGGCGGGTTAGGAGCTCCTACAATGAGCAGTTCTTC
.,.,TRBV2,14,TRBJ1-1,CASSFDSLSTEAFF,TGTGCCAGCAGTTTCGACTCTCTTAGCACTGAAGCTTTCTTT
.,.,TRBV27,13,TRBJ1-1,CASSPDMNTEAFF,TGTGCCAGCAGCCCAGACATGAACACTGAAGCTTTCTTT
.,.,TRBV9,13,TRBJ1-6,CASSTGSGSPLHF,TGTGCCAGCAGCACAGGGAGTGGTTCACCCCTCCACTTT
.,TRBD2,TRBV19,15,TRBJ2-1,CASSLASGAYNEQFF,TGTGCCAGTAGTTTGGCTAGCGGAGCCTACAATGAGCAGTTCTTC
.,TRBD1,TRBV7-9,14,TRBJ1-2,CASSLGTGHWGYTF,TGTGCCAGCAGCTTAGGGACAGGGCATTGGGGCTACACCTTC
.,.,TRBV28,16,TRBJ2-7,CASSSPRLGGWNEQYF,TGTGCCAGCAGTTCACCTCGACTAGGTGGATGGAACGAGCAGTACTTC
.,TRBD2,TRBV7-8,16,TRBJ2-5,CASSYSSGGFRETQYF,TGTGCCAGCAGCTACTCTAGCGGGGGGTTTCGAGAGACCCAGTACTTC
.,.,TRBV7-6,15,TRBJ2-7,CASSLKLATSYEQYF,TGTGCCAGCAGCTTAAAGCTAGCTACCTCCTACGAGCAGTACTTC
once,TRBD1,TRBV28,16,TRBJ2-7,CASSSLRQGKTYEQYF,TGTGCCAGCAGTTCACTCCGACAGGGGAAGACCTACGAGCAGTACTTC
.,.,TRBV15,16,TRBJ2-3,CATSRDPQGTPDTQYF,TGTGCCACCAGCAGAGATCCTCAGGGTACCCCAGATACGCAGTATTTT
.,.,TRBV6-5,14,TRBJ1-1,CASSYPGGNTEAFF,TGTGCCAGCAGTTACCCCGGGGGGAACACTGAAGCTTTCTTT
.,.,TRBV28,15,TRBJ2-7,CASSTRQVSSYEQYF,TGTGCCAGCAGTACTCGACAGGTTAGCTCCTACGAGCAGTACTTC
.,.,TRBV19,14,TRBJ2-1,CASSSRAGNNEQFF,TGTGCCAGTAGTTCACGGGCAGGGAACAATGAGCAGTTCTTC
.,.,TRBV27,13,TRBJ1-1,CASSGDRNTEAFF,TGTGCCAGCAGTGGAGACCGGAACACTGAAGCTTTCTTT